This T cell receptor (beta chain) emerged from a study of radiotherapy plus CTLA-4 blockade in lung cancer. Whole-study context: Across the patients, objective responses occurred in approximately 17%, and disease control in 31%.

Trimming left V 1 base short and J 4 bases short, with 7 bases between. The length of the CDR3 is 13 residues. Germline loops: CDR1 SGHAT, CDR2 FQNNGV. The study treated chemo-refractory metastatic non-small-cell lung cancer patients with focal radiation plus ipilimumab CTLA-4 blockade. Profiling relied on immunoSEQ multiplex PCR, and the TCRdb table lists in-frame clones only, not all of them. This table holds 40,000 to 50,000 clones, under 80% found once. This clonotype was obtained from a human donor with non-small cell lung cancer who had stable disease on radiotherapy plus ipilimumab. Material: peripheral blood, obtained from a patient treated with radiotherapy plus ipilimumab. The rearrangement uses TRBV11-2 and TRBJ1-1, with D maybe TRBD1 (5 bases). CDR3 region: CASSLGGVTEAFF. For the CDR3, the DNA is TGTGCCAGCAGCTTAGGGGGGGTCACTGAAGCTTTCTTT.